These 10 T cell receptor beta chains were all obtained from the same sample, sequenced in a study of post-analysis software for immune sequencing data. Prepared TCR beta cDNA libraries contained unique molecular identifiers. MiXCR was run by TCRdb on the PCR reads, yielding one entry per CDR3 protein. The table includes 150,000 to 200,000 distinct CDR3 sequences, around 36% detected once. The sample was blood, taken after autologous hematopoietic stem cell transplantation. The receptor source for this set is a girl aged 10 to 17 with multiple sclerosis.

This clonotype was counted a few times. CDR3 residues: CASVSSASGRDNEQFF. As DNA, the CDR3 is TGTGCCAGCGTTTCCTCCGCTAGCGGGAGAGACAATGAGCAGTTCTTC. V is TRBV6-5 and J is TRBJ2-1; 10 positions match TRBD2. V shed 8 bases, J shed 5 bases, and the junction held 12 bases outside the gene matches. Germline assignment: CDR1 MNHEY and CDR2 SVGAGI. The CDR3 runs 16 residues.

This clonotype has only a few counts. This chain joins TRBV29-1 and TRBJ2-5; 13 bases agree with TRBD2. V was pared by 8 bases and J by 4 bases, with 10 bases of the junction left unmatched. CDR3 size: 15 residues. Per the germline V gene, CDR1 is SQVTM and CDR2 is ANQGSEA. CDR3 residues: CSLSGLAGALETQYF. In DNA, the CDR3 is TGCAGCCTAAGTGGACTAGCGGGAGCTTTAGAGACCCAGTACTTC.

The CDR3 region is CASSSPGGGNYGYTF. For the CDR3, the DNA is TGTGCCAGCAGTTCCCCGGGAGGGGGGAACTATGGCTACACCTTC. The rearrangement links TRBV12-3 or TRBV12-4 to TRBJ1-2; a weak D match, TRBD1 (6 bases). The length of the CDR3 is 15 residues. V lost 4 bases to trimming and J lost 2 bases, with 14 bases between them.

The chain has TRBV3-1 and TRBJ2-1, with 16 bases identical to TRBD2. This CDR3 is built from 18 residues. With 3 bases clipped from V and 6 bases from J, the junction kept 8 bases outside the gene matches. Germline V gene lookup returns CDR1 LGHDT and CDR2 YNNKEL (reference sequence). CDR3 sequence reads: CASSQIMGLAGGINEQFF. Here the CDR3 DNA reads TGTGCCAGCAGCCAGATCATGGGACTAGCGGGAGGGATCAATGAGCAGTTCTTC.

This chain joins TRBV7-9 and TRBJ2-5; D unresolved. V shed 2 bases and J shed 0 bases, with 16 bases lying between them. This CDR3 contains 17 residues. Germline V CDR1 and CDR2: SEHNR, FQNEAQ (reference sequence). The CDR3: CASSLSDVQVHQETQYF. Written as DNA, the CDR3 is TGTGCCAGCAGCTTATCCGACGTTCAGGTGCACCAAGAGACCCAGTACTTC.

This clonotype was observed a single time. The rearrangement uses TRBV4-3 and TRBJ1-1, with 7 bases lining up with TRBD1. Trimming removed 1 base from V and 0 bases from J; junction bases left unmatched: 2. The CDR3 consists of 15 residues. Germline loops: CDR1 LGHNA, CDR2 YSLEER. This CDR3 reads CASSQVTGLNTEAFF. Written as DNA, the CDR3 is TGCGCCAGCAGCCAAGTGACAGGGTTGAACACTGAAGCTTTCTTT.

This clonotype was observed a few times. The chain combines TRBV28 with TRBJ2-5; D gene unclear. Germline values: CDR1 MDHEN, CDR2 SYDVKM. V lost 6 bases and J lost 1, with 15 bases in between. This CDR3 is 15 amino acids long. The CDR3 DNA sequence: TGTGCCAGCAGCTGGGCCGGCCCCATCCAAGAGACCCAGTACTTC. Translating it yields CASSWAGPIQETQYF.

The rearrangement joins TRBV7-8 to TRBJ1-5; no definite D call. This CDR3 has 15 residues. V lost 5 bases and J 4 bases, leaving 15 bases between the germline ends. Germline CDR1 is SGHVS and CDR2 is FQNEAQ. CDR3 nucleotides: TGTGCCAGCAGCCCCCGGGGTGACCGAAATCAGCCCCAGCATTTT. Residues: CASSPRGDRNQPQHF. The full variable domain, in which reference TRBV7-8 and TRBJ1-5 provide the parts outside the CDR3, is GAGVSQSPRYKVAKRGQDVALRCDPISGHVSLFWYQQALGQGPEFLTYFQNEAQLDKSGLPSDRFFAERPEGSVSTLKIQRTQQEDSAVYLCASSPRGDRNQPQHFGDGTRLSIL.

This clonotype appeared a few times. This chain joins TRBV4-1 and TRBJ2-1; TRBD1 agrees at 9 bases. Per germline, CDR1 MGHRA and CDR2 YSYEKL. V shed 2 bases, J shed 8 bases, and the junction held 7 bases outside the gene matches. CDR3 length equals 15 residues. CDR3 protein: CASSQLDRGGDEQFF. The CDR3 DNA reads TGCGCCAGCAGCCAATTGGACAGGGGCGGGGATGAGCAGTTCTTC.

This clonotype was counted at least ten times. The J gene is TRBJ2-1, the V gene TRBV5-1; possible D gene TRBD1, 6 bases. The CDR3 is made up of 14 amino acids. Trimming took 4 bases from V and 8 from J, leaving 16 bases between them. CDR1 is SGHRS and CDR2 is YFSETQ in the germline V gene. CDR3 residues: CASSPGDTWHEQFF. The CDR3 DNA reads TGCGCCAGCAGCCCTGGGGACACTTGGCATGAGCAGTTCTTC.